This T cell receptor beta chain appears in the sequencing data of a study of T cells in Graves' hyperthyroidism and ophthalmopathy. Study conclusions and caveats: Classification by a 13 V-J model distinguished ophthalmopathy from stable hyperthyroidism. The majority of expanded thyroid clonotypes above 0.001 also appeared in blood.

There are a few counts of this clonotype. Its cognate antigen is unknown. Researchers amplified the TCR beta CDR3 regions from RNA transcripts. The HTBI primer set was used in a first-round RT-PCR of the TCR CDR3. TCRdb recomputed calls from the multiplex PCR reads with MiXCR, one row per CDR3 protein. Of 450,000 to 700,000 distinct CDR3 sequences listed, about half are singletons. Trimming at V came to 6 bases and at J to 9 bases, leaving 11 bases not matched to a gene. The CDR3 consists of 15 residues. The germline CDR1 and CDR2 sequences are SNHLY and FYNNEI. Patients between 18 and 65 years old had hyperthyroidism, newly diagnosed and lasting under 2 months. In making diagnoses, clinical symptoms, serum thyroxine and TRAb, thyroid ultrasound and orbital computed tomography were all used.

The chain joins TRBV2 to TRBJ2-1; 10 bases are a match to TRBD1. Sample: peripheral blood or thyroid tissue (not recorded which). This clonotype was obtained from a woman between 18 and 29 years old with Graves' hyperthyroidism. CDR3 sequence reads: CASSEPGQGRIEQFF. The CDR3 DNA is TGTGCCAGCAGCGAGCCGGGACAGGGGCGGATTGAGCAGTTCTTC.